One sample yielded the 21 T cell receptor beta chains listed below, sequenced in a study of T cells in Graves' hyperthyroidism and ophthalmopathy. RNA transcripts gave rise to amplified TCR beta CDR3 regions. First-round RT-PCR targeting the TCR CDR3 was performed with the HTBI primer set. TCRdb ran MiXCR on the multiplex PCR reads and lists one entry per CDR3 protein. The sample has hundreds of thousands of distinct CDR3 sequences; about 20% are singletons. The source material was blood. These receptors originate from a man aged 40-49 years with Graves' ophthalmopathy.

This clonotype occurred a few times. The gene calls are TRBV28 and TRBJ1-1, with a weak D call TRBD1 (5 bases). Trimming removed 1 base from V and 1 base from J, with 13 bases in between. The CDR3 length is 16 residues. Germline-derived CDR1 and CDR2 are MDHEN and SYDVKM. The CDR3 DNA follows: TGTGCCAGCAGTTTATTCCAGGGCCAATGGAACACTGAAGCTTTCTTT. Translation gives CASSLFQGQWNTEAFF.

The chain uses TRBV14 and TRBJ2-5; D tentatively reads TRBD1 or TRBD2 (6 bases each). CDR1 and CDR2 from the germline V gene are SGHDN and FVKESK. This CDR3 is built from 14 residues. V shed 1 base and J shed 7 bases, with 13 bases lying between them. CDR3 DNA: TGTGCCAGCAGCCAAGCGGGGGCCCAGTTGACCCAGTACTTC. Translating gives CASSQAGAQLTQYF.

The chain joins TRBV9 to TRBJ2-5; D unclear. The V end was cut by 7 bases, the J end by 2 bases, with 12 bases between. The CDR3 loop spans 13 amino acids. Germline CDR1 and CDR2: SGDLS and YYNGEE. CDR3 DNA sequence: TGTGCCAGCGCCCGGGCCCCTCAAGAGACCCAGTACTTC. Protein sequence: CASARAPQETQYF. Based on the CDR3 plus reference TRBV9 and TRBJ2-5, the full variable domain is DSGVTQTPKHLITATGQRVTLRCSPRSGDLSVYWYQQSLDQGLQFLIQYYNGEERAKGNILERFSAQQFPDLHSELNLSSLELGDSALYFCASARAPQETQYFGPGTRLLVL.

V usage is TRBV29-1 and J usage is TRBJ2-5, with 8 bases fitting TRBD1. J lost 1 base, V lost 2 bases, and 15 bases had no gene match. The CDR3 has 18 amino acids. In germline, CDR1 is SQVTM, CDR2 ANQGSEA. The CDR3 DNA reads TGCAGCGTTGAAAACTTAAGAGACAGGGGCCATATCCAAGAGACCCAGTACTTC. Translating it yields CSVENLRDRGHIQETQYF.

This clonotype was picked up many times. V is TRBV6-1 and J is TRBJ2-7; 10 positions agree with TRBD2. Germline loops: CDR1 MNHNS, CDR2 SASEGT. The CDR3 length is 17 residues. The junction had 14 bases not matched to a gene; V was cut back by 5 bases and J by 4 bases. CDR3 coding DNA: TGTGCCAGCAGTCCGACGGCTAGCGGGAGTGGCGCGTACGAGCAGTACTTC. Its translation is CASSPTASGSGAYEQYF.

This clonotype has ten or more counts. The chain is built from TRBV6-1 and TRBJ1-1; D is possibly TRBD1 (5 bases). The germline V gene has CDR1 MNHNS and CDR2 SASEGT. This CDR3 is built from 15 residues. V gave up 1 base and J gave up 1 base, with 10 bases separating them. This CDR3 is CASSEVLGTNTEAFF. The CDR3 DNA sequence: TGTGCCAGCAGTGAAGTTTTGGGGACGAACACTGAAGCTTTCTTT.

The sample holds many counts of this clonotype. The rearrangement links TRBV29-1 to TRBJ1-1; D call uncertain. CDR1 is SQVTM, CDR2 ANQGSEA, per germline. The CDR3 is 13 amino acids. Between the trimmed V and J ends, which lost 5 bases and 0 bases, there was a span of 10 bases. The CDR3 loop reads CSVSRGLNTEAFF. The CDR3 bases are TGCAGCGTTTCTCGAGGCCTGAACACTGAAGCTTTCTTT.

This clonotype came up many times. The V call is TRBV19, the J call TRBJ1-1; 7 bases align to TRBD1. This CDR3 spans 17 amino acids. Trimming at V came to 1 base and at J to 0 bases, leaving 8 bases not matched to a gene. The V gene's germline CDR1 is LNHDA and CDR2 SQIVND (reference sequence). The CDR3 region has the DNA TGTGCCAGTAGTATAGCCGCGGGACAGACCATGAACACTGAAGCTTTCTTT. Its translation is CASSIAAGQTMNTEAFF.

This clonotype turned up a few times. This sequence joins TRBV11-2 and TRBJ1-1, with TRBD1 as a possible D gene (5 bases). Trimming removed 8 bases at V and 3 bases at J, with 16 bases between. Germline CDR1 is SGHAT and CDR2 is FQNNGV. This CDR3 has 14 amino acids. CDR3 amino acids: CASGWGNSDTEAFF. The DNA of the CDR3 is TGTGCCAGCGGATGGGGGAATTCCGACACTGAAGCTTTCTTT.

This clonotype has only a few counts. The V gene is TRBV9, the J gene TRBJ2-3; D is ambiguous. This CDR3 has 17 residues. Trimming stripped 0 bases from V and 0 bases from J, with 14 bases between. From germline, CDR1 is SGDLS and CDR2 YYNGEE. Written as DNA, the CDR3 is TGTGCCAGCAGCGTAGACCCAAGGCCAGTGAGCACAGATACGCAGTATTTT. Its translation: CASSVDPRPVSTDTQYF.

This clonotype came up many times. The chain uses TRBV11-1 and TRBJ2-1; 10 bases map to TRBD1. Looked up from germline, CDR1 is SGHAT and CDR2 is FQDESV (reference sequence). CDR3 size: 15 residues. V lost 4 bases, J lost 7 bases, and 7 bases stayed unmatched. The CDR3 region is CASSYRDRGVNEQFF. The CDR3 nucleotides read TGTGCCAGCAGCTACCGGGACAGGGGTGTGAATGAGCAGTTCTTC.

This clonotype appeared a few times. The chain carries TRBV15 and TRBJ2-1; D ambiguous. Deletions cut 0 bases from V and 6 bases from J, with 3 bases between. The CDR3 consists of 12 residues. The V gene's germline CDR1 is LNHNV and CDR2 YYDKDF (reference sequence). CDR3 residues: CATSREINEQFF. The CDR3 coding sequence is TGTGCCACCAGCAGAGAAATCAATGAGCAGTTCTTC. Full variable domain (missing parts from reference TRBV15 and TRBJ2-1): DAMVIQNPRYQVTQFGKPVTLSCSQTLNHNVMYWYQQKSSQAPKLLFHYYDKDFNNEADTPDNFQSRRPNTSFCFLDIRSPGLGDTAMYLCATSREINEQFFGPGTRLTVL.

This clonotype was counted many times. The chain employs TRBV7-2 and TRBJ1-1, with a weak D call TRBD1 (6 bases). The CDR3 loop spans 16 amino acids. V gave up 1 base and J gave up 0 bases, with 12 bases separating them. Germline V gene sequence: CDR1 SGHTA, CDR2 FQGNSA. The CDR3 sequence: CASSLGGTGMNTEAFF. CDR3 nucleotide sequence: TGTGCCAGCAGCTTAGGAGGCACAGGGATGAACACTGAAGCTTTCTTT.

This clonotype was counted at least ten times. This chain joins TRBV28 and TRBJ1-5; D gene uncertain. The CDR3 is 14 residues long. V was pared by 7 bases and J by 8 bases, with 18 bases between. CDR1 is MDHEN, CDR2 SYDVKM, per germline. The CDR3, as DNA: TGTGCCAGCATCGGTCTTGGCAAACAAAAGCCCCAGCATTTT. Translation: CASIGLGKQKPQHF.

This sequence joins TRBV20-1 and TRBJ2-1; 11 bases fit TRBD2. V shed 3 bases and J 7 bases; nucleotides not matched to a gene: 14. The CDR3 spans 17 residues. In germline, CDR1 is DFQATT, CDR2 SNEGSKA (reference sequence). This CDR3 is CSASGQARLAGSNEQFF. CDR3 coding DNA: TGCAGTGCTAGTGGCCAGGCCCGACTAGCGGGATCGAATGAGCAGTTCTTC.

The V gene is TRBV15, the J gene TRBJ2-7; 8 bases are shared with TRBD1. The J segment lost 7 bases and the V segment lost 6 bases, leaving 11 bases of the junction unmatched. The CDR3 loop spans 14 amino acids. Germline CDR1 is LNHNV and CDR2 is YYDKDF (reference sequence). The CDR3 DNA reads as TGTGCCACCAGTGGGGGGCAGGGGGCGCGGGAGCAGTACTTC. This encodes CATSGGQGAREQYF.

This clonotype came up many times. The V call is TRBV28, the J call TRBJ2-3; D tentatively fits TRBD1 or TRBD2 (5 bases each). The CDR3 spans 15 residues. Per the germline V gene, CDR1 is MDHEN and CDR2 is SYDVKM. V was pared by 3 bases and J by 0 bases, with 10 bases between. CDR3 nucleotides: TGTGCCAGCAGTTTCCGGGGACCTAGCACAGATACGCAGTATTTT. It encodes CASSFRGPSTDTQYF.

There are a few counts of this clonotype. Here the CDR3 reads CASSARYTDTQYF. CDR3 DNA: TGCGCCAGCAGCGCGAGGTACACAGATACGCAGTATTTT. The V call is TRBV5-1, the J call TRBJ2-3; D is uncertain. Between the trimmed V and J ends, which lost 4 bases and 2 bases, there was a span of 8 bases. Germline lookup yields CDR1 SGHRS and CDR2 YFSETQ. This CDR3 has 13 amino acids.

This clonotype came up many times. In DNA, the CDR3 is TGTGCCAGCAGTGAATTGGGGGTTCAGGCAGATACGCAGTATTTT. Amino acid sequence: CASSELGVQADTQYF. The J gene is TRBJ2-3, the V gene TRBV2, with D perhaps TRBD1 or TRBD2 (5 bases each). CDR1 SNHLY and CDR2 FYNNEI come from the germline V gene. The CDR3 is 15 amino acids. Trimming took off 2 bases at V and 4 bases at J, with 13 bases between the two ends.

This clonotype has more than one count but fewer than ten. The rearrangement uses TRBV20-1 and TRBJ1-1, with 10 positions matching TRBD1. The CDR3 contains 16 residues. V lost 4 bases and J lost 7; bases outside the gene matches: 15. Germline V gene lookup returns CDR1 DFQATT and CDR2 SNEGSKA (reference sequence). The CDR3 region has the DNA TGCAGTGCTACCCGACAGGGGGCAGCTTCGAAGAGTGAAGCTTTCTTT. Residues: CSATRQGAASKSEAFF.

This chain links TRBV6-1 with TRBJ1-3, with D unclear. The V end lost 5 bases, the J end lost 1 base, and 12 bases lay between the germline ends. The CDR3 has 15 amino acids. The germline gives CDR1 MNHNS, CDR2 SASEGT. CDR3 nucleotide sequence: TGTGCCAGCAGTAAGCGGAGTCATTCTGGAAACACCATATATTTT. As protein: CASSKRSHSGNTIYF.